Below, 25 T cell receptor beta chains from the same sample are listed, as sequenced in a study of cytomegalovirus exposure and HLA in healthy donors. Data came from immunoSEQ multiplex PCR; TCRdb stores just in-frame clones and leaves some out. The sample includes around 250,000 clones, nearly 90% of them seen just once. The sample consisted of PBMCs. The receptors originated from a woman younger than 30 in good health and CMV-seronegative.

The V call is TRBV2, the J call TRBJ1-1, with D perhaps matching TRBD1 (6 bases). Germline CDR1 reads SNHLY; CDR2 reads FYNNEI. V was clipped by 4 bases and J by 2 bases, with 14 bases between them. The CDR3 extends over 15 amino acids. This CDR3 is CASSGGPGFNTEAFF. DNA for the CDR3: TGTGCCAGCAGTGGGGGGCCTGGATTTAACACTGAAGCTTTCTTT.

This clone was detected once. V gene TRBV5-4 combines with J gene TRBJ1-1, with TRBD1 matching over 7 bases. The CDR3 runs to 15 residues. Germline assignment: CDR1 SGHNT and CDR2 YYREEE (reference sequence). The junction had 6 bases not matched to a gene; V was cut back by 4 bases and J by 0 bases. In DNA, the CDR3 is TGTGCCAGCAGCATAGAACAGGGGATGAACACTGAAGCTTTCTTT. This gives the protein CASSIEQGMNTEAFF.

As to this clone: At one of its ends the junction is not consistent with the germline gene, which may arise from a read error. The chain recombines TRBV7-7 with TRBJ2-5; TRBD2 is a possible D gene (6 bases). The CDR3 loop spans 15 amino acids. Germline CDR1 is SSHAT and CDR2 is FNYEAQ (reference sequence). For the CDR3, the DNA is TGTGCTAGCAGCCCTAGCGTATCCTTCCAAGAGACCCAGTACTTC. As protein: CASSPSVSFQETQYF. Full variable domain (missing parts from reference TRBV7-7 and TRBJ2-5): GAGVSQSPRYKVTKRGQDVTLRCDPISSHATLYWYQQALGQGPEFLTYFNYEAQPDKSGLPSDRFSAERPEGSISTLTIQRTEQRDSAMYRCASSPSVSFQETQYFGPGTRLLVL.

The chain links TRBV10-2 to TRBJ2-3; 9 nucleotides line up with TRBD1. V shed 9 bases and J 5 bases; nucleotides not matched to a gene: 9. Per germline, CDR1 WSHSY and CDR2 SAAADI. The CDR3 runs to 14 residues. This CDR3 reads CARGTGGRGDTQYF. In nucleotides, the CDR3 is TGCGCCAGGGGAACAGGGGGCAGGGGAGATACGCAGTATTTT.

This clone showed up just a few times. This chain links TRBV5-1 with TRBJ2-2; possibly TRBD2 for D (5 bases). The germline V gene has CDR1 SGHRS and CDR2 YFSETQ. This CDR3 is 14 amino acids long. The V gene lost 4 bases and the J gene lost 2 bases, with 9 bases spanning the gap. This CDR3 reads CASSAGLNTGELFF. The DNA for the CDR3 is TGCGCCAGCAGCGCAGGACTTAACACCGGGGAGCTGTTTTTT.

CDR3 DNA sequence: TGTGCCAGCAGCCCGGAGGGCGGGAAGACTGAAGCTTTCTTT. It codes for CASSPEGGKTEAFF. The gene calls are TRBV7-9 and TRBJ1-1; unclear D gene. CDR1 and CDR2 (germline): SEHNR, FQNEAQ (reference sequence). The CDR3 runs 14 residues. V dropped 5 bases and J dropped 5 bases, with 15 bases sitting between them. Based on the CDR3 plus reference TRBV7-9 and TRBJ1-1, the full variable domain is DTGVSQNPRHKITKRGQNVTFRCDPISEHNRLYWYRQTLGQGPEFLTYFQNEAQLEKSRLLSDRFSAERPKGSFSTLEIQRTEQGDSAMYLCASSPEGGKTEAFFGQGTRLTVV.

This chain connects TRBV27 to TRBJ1-5, with 7 bases that match TRBD1. Germline values: CDR1 MNHEY, CDR2 SMNVEV (reference sequence). J gave up 3 bases and V 8 bases, and 10 bases lay outside the gene matches. This CDR3 is built from 15 residues. CDR3 in DNA: TGTGCCAGCGCTACCGGGACAGCTCCCAATCAGCCCCAGCATTTT. Translated: CASATGTAPNQPQHF.

This clone was detected a few times. V is TRBV9 and J is TRBJ1-5; D call uncertain. V dropped 5 bases and J dropped 8 bases, with 11 bases sitting between them. Germline V gene sequence: CDR1 SGDLS, CDR2 YYNGEE. This CDR3 comprises 12 residues. The CDR3 DNA follows: TGTGCCAGCAGTGATGGGAGGGAGCCCCAGCATTTT. Translation: CASSDGREPQHF. The whole variable domain, filled in from reference TRBV9 and TRBJ1-5, reads DSGVTQTPKHLITATGQRVTLRCSPRSGDLSVYWYQQSLDQGLQFLIQYYNGEERAKGNILERFSAQQFPDLHSELNLSSLELGDSALYFCASSDGREPQHFGDGTRLSIL.

A few counts support this clone. CDR3 sequence reads: CASAIGVREKLFF. CDR3 DNA: TGTGCCAGCGCCATCGGGGTTCGTGAAAAACTGTTTTTT. The chain recombines TRBV2 with TRBJ1-4; D is unclear. V dropped 8 bases and J dropped 7 bases, with 14 bases sitting between them. The CDR3 extends over 13 amino acids. The germline V gene has CDR1 SNHLY and CDR2 FYNNEI.

V is TRBV9 and J is TRBJ1-2; 9 nucleotides match TRBD1. The CDR3 extends over 14 amino acids. Looked up from germline, CDR1 is SGDLS and CDR2 is YYNGEE. After removal of 2 bases from V and 7 bases from J, the junction contained 6 bases not matched to a gene. The CDR3 region is CASSVAGTGFGYTF. DNA for the CDR3: TGTGCCAGCAGCGTCGCCGGGACAGGGTTTGGCTACACCTTC.

The chain has TRBV19 and TRBJ1-1; 7 bases map to TRBD1. Trimming removed 6 bases from V and 1 base from J; junction bases left unmatched: 11. Germline V CDR1 and CDR2: LNHDA, SQIVND (reference sequence). The CDR3 is 16 amino acids. The CDR3: CASSVLVGTENTEAFF. The CDR3 DNA reads as TGTGCCAGTAGCGTATTAGTAGGGACAGAGAACACTGAAGCTTTCTTT.

The rearrangement uses TRBV19 and TRBJ1-5, with D perhaps TRBD1 (5 bases). Germline assignment: CDR1 LNHDA and CDR2 SQIVND (reference sequence). The CDR3 consists of 17 residues. Trimming pared 1 base from V and 6 bases from J, leaving 19 bases between. Written as DNA, the CDR3 is TGTGCCAGTAGTATAGTCCCCATCGGGGCGGGGAGTCAGCCCCAGCATTTT. Translating gives CASSIVPIGAGSQPQHF.

The V call is TRBV7-9, the J call TRBJ1-2, with D possibly TRBD1 on 5 matching bases. The CDR3 has 13 amino acids. The ends were cut back, 4 bases at V and 3 bases at J, with 9 bases in the middle. Germline lookup yields CDR1 SEHNR and CDR2 FQNEAQ (reference sequence). CDR3 coding DNA: TGTGCCAGCAGCTCCGGACAACACTATGGCTACACCTTC. As protein: CASSSGQHYGYTF.

The chain has TRBV6-5 and TRBJ1-4; D not resolved. Trimming removed 4 bases from V and 5 bases from J, with 17 bases in between. This CDR3 is built from 16 residues. Per germline, CDR1 MNHEY and CDR2 SVGAGI. CDR3 sequence (DNA): TGTGCCAGCAGTTCCTCGAGGGCGCCCGAAAATGAAAAACTGTTTTTT. Protein product: CASSSSRAPENEKLFF.

The rearrangement uses TRBV5-6 and TRBJ2-1, with D maybe TRBD1 (5 bases). Germline V gene data show CDR1 as SGHDT and CDR2 as YYEEEE. The CDR3 consists of 15 residues. Deletions cut 2 bases from V and 2 bases from J, with 11 bases between. CDR3 protein: CASSFGRTPYNEQFF. The CDR3 nucleotides are TGTGCCAGCAGCTTTGGGCGGACACCCTACAATGAGCAGTTCTTC.

This chain uses TRBV7-9 with TRBJ1-6, with 7 bases that match TRBD1. CDR1 and CDR2 from the germline V gene are SEHNR and FQNEAQ (reference sequence). Trimming cost V 0 bases and J 5 bases; bases outside gene matches: 1. The CDR3 length is 15 residues. The CDR3 DNA reads TGTGCCAGCAGCTTAGCGCAGGGGGATAATTCACCCCTCCACTTT. It yields the protein CASSLAQGDNSPLHF.

This chain connects TRBV5-1 to TRBJ1-1; D is ambiguous. The ends were cut back, 2 bases at V and 0 bases at J, with 5 bases in the middle. The CDR3 sequence is 13 residues long. The germline V gene has CDR1 SGHRS and CDR2 YFSETQ. The DNA of the CDR3 is TGCGCCAGCAGCTTCTTTATGAACACTGAAGCTTTCTTT. It codes for CASSFFMNTEAFF. The full variable domain, its missing parts supplied by reference TRBV5-1 and TRBJ1-1, is KAGVTQTPRYLIKTRGQQVTLSCSPISGHRSVSWYQQTPGQGLQFLFEYFSETQRNKGNFPGRFSGRQFSNSRSEMNVSTLELGDSALYLCASSFFMNTEAFFGQGTRLTVV.

The chain uses TRBV29-1 and TRBJ1-1, with TRBD1 matching over 7 bases. The V segment lost 7 bases and the J segment 10 bases; nucleotides outside the gene matches: 12. This CDR3 contains 12 residues. Germline V CDR1 and CDR2: SQVTM, ANQGSEA. This CDR3 is CSAIHGQDGAFF. CDR3 sequence (DNA): TGCAGCGCCATACACGGACAGGATGGAGCTTTCTTT.

On this clone: Within the sample, other DNA sequences also encode this same CDR3. The V and J genes are TRBV27 and TRBJ1-5; 7 nucleotides match TRBD1. This CDR3 region has 14 residues. Unmatched junction bases numbered 1, after V lost 5 bases and J lost 0 bases. In germline, CDR1 is MNHEY, CDR2 SMNVEV (reference sequence). The CDR3 here is CASSPGGSNQPQHF. The CDR3 DNA sequence: TGTGCCAGCAGTCCAGGGGGTAGCAATCAGCCCCAGCATTTT.

This chain's CDR3 is CASSIAPKGMGPQHF. CDR3 in DNA: TGTGCCAGCAGCATAGCTCCGAAGGGGATGGGGCCCCAGCATTTT. The chain is built from TRBV6-5 and TRBJ1-5; the D gene is possibly TRBD1 (5 bases). Per the germline V gene, CDR1 is MNHEY and CDR2 is SVGAGI. The CDR3 has 15 residues. The V gene lost 6 bases and the J gene lost 9 bases, with 21 bases spanning the gap.

This clone has just one count. The chain employs TRBV5-6 and TRBJ1-6, with TRBD1 matching over 7 bases. V lost 5 bases, J lost 4 bases, and 9 bases stayed unmatched. The CDR3 sequence is 16 residues long. CDR1 is SGHDT and CDR2 is YYEEEE in the germline V gene. CDR3 residues: CASSWGQRSYNSPLHF. The CDR3 nucleotides read TGTGCCAGCAGTTGGGGACAGAGAAGTTATAATTCACCCCTCCACTTT.

This chain links TRBV19 with TRBJ2-3; 14 nucleotides line up with TRBD2. This CDR3 region has 18 residues. Trimming at V came to 3 bases and at J to 1 base, leaving 6 bases not matched to a gene. CDR1 is LNHDA, CDR2 SQIVND, per germline (reference sequence). The CDR3 bases are TGTGCCAGTAGTATGGGACTAGCGGGGGCCGGTCGCACAGATACGCAGTATTTT. This gives the protein CASSMGLAGAGRTDTQYF.

This clone was observed a handful of times. The rearrangement joins TRBV2 to TRBJ2-3, with 11 bases fitting TRBD1. This CDR3 contains 14 residues. Germline values: CDR1 SNHLY, CDR2 FYNNEI. J gave up 5 bases and V 7 bases, and 5 bases lay outside the gene matches. This CDR3 reads CASTGQGAIDTQYF. The CDR3 DNA reads TGTGCCAGCACCGGACAGGGGGCAATAGATACGCAGTATTTT. The full variable domain, in which reference TRBV2 and TRBJ2-3 provide the parts outside the CDR3, is EPEVTQTPSHQVTQMGQEVILRCVPISNHLYFYWYRQILGQKVEFLVSFYNNEISEKSEIFDDQFSVERPDGSNFTLKIRSTKLEDSAMYFCASTGQGAIDTQYFGPGTRLTVL.

A single count supports this clone. The gene calls are TRBV5-1 and TRBJ2-1; D gene unclear. V lost 5 bases and J 1 base, leaving 10 bases between the germline ends. Germline CDR1 is SGHRS and CDR2 is YFSETQ. The CDR3 covers 14 residues. This chain's CDR3 is CASRNQVSYNEQFF. The CDR3, as DNA: TGCGCCAGCAGAAATCAGGTTTCCTACAATGAGCAGTTCTTC.

The V and J genes are TRBV4-3 and TRBJ1-5; D is unclear. Germline assignment: CDR1 LGHNA and CDR2 YSLEER. Trimming pared 0 bases from V and 7 bases from J, leaving 7 bases between. CDR3 length: 13 amino acids. CDR3 bases: TGCGCCAGCAGCCAAGATCTTGTGCAGCCCCAGCATTTT. Translated, it gives CASSQDLVQPQHF.